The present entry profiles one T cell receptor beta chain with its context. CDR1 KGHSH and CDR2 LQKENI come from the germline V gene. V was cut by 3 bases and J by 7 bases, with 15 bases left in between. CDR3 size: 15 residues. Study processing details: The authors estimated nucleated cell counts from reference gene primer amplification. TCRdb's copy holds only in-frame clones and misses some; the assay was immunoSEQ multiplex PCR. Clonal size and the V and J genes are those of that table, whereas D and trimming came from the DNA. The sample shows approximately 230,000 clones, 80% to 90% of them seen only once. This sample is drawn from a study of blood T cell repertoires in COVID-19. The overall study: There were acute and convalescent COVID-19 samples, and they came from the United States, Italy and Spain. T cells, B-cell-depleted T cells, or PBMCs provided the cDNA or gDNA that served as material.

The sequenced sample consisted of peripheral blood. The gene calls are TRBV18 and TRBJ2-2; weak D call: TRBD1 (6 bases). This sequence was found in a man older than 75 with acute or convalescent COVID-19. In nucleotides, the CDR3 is TGTGCCAGCTCACCCCTCACAGGGATCGGCGGGGAGCTGTTTTTT. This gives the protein CASSPLTGIGGELFF.